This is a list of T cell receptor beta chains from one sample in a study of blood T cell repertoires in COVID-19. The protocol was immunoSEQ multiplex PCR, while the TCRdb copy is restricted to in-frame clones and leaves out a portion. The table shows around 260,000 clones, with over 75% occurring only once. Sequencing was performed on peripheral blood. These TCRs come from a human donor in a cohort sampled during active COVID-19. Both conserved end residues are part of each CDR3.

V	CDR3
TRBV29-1	CSVLSQQGPTQHYEQFF
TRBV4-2	CASSLLAGNTEAFF
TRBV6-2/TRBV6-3	CASSYTRGASGRTPYEQYF
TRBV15	CATSRDSGRPHEQFF
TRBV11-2	CAHRVVSGELFF
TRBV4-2	CASGLTWEAEETQYF
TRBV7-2	CASNPGRGDTGELFF
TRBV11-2	CASSPRPAGSSEAFF
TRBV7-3	CASSPGGNTIYF
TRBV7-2	CASSLGGQGPYGYTF
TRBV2	CASGGIETQYF
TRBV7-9	CASSLPDLIRGTEAFF
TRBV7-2	CASSLGTSGGTGQFF
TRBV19	CASRLGSRISGNTIYF
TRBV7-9	CASSLEEGAEAFF
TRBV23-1	CASSRASRGGTELTFSNQPQHF
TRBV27	CASSKSGVNYGYTF
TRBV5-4	CASSLDRNTEAFF
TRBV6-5	CASSYSRTSIEQFF
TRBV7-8	CASSTGQVKAPQHF
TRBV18	CASSPDRQGQPQHF
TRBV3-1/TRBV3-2	CASSQTSGRTRSYNEQFF
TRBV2	CASSRTGINFVNTGELFF
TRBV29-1	CSVGGTPPYEQYF
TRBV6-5	CASSYKVGAIYNEQFF
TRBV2	CASSEVPTSYEQYF
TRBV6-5	CASRTGVGTGELFF
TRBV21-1	CTVGTGGRRGNQPQHF
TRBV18	CASSRGISNSLNTEAFF